The TCR beta chain under discussion was sequenced for a study of a mutant IDH1 vaccine in newly diagnosed glioma. The CDR3 runs to 15 residues. V dropped 4 bases and J dropped 4; count of bases not matched to a gene: 11. The germline V gene has CDR1 SGHRS and CDR2 YFSETQ. Time point given: baseline, week 1 (first vaccination visit). Treatment denoted: pre-vaccination baseline after standard-of-care therapy. TCRdb's table, derived via immunoSEQ multiplex PCR, lists solely in-frame clones and lacks some. The data show 99,000 or so clones, around 90% seen once. This sequence was found in a woman in her forties or fifties with glioma. Sequencing was performed on PBMCs, taken from a glioma patient treated with radiotherapy, temozolomide or both. This rearrangement joins TRBV5-1 to TRBJ2-7, with 7 bases matching TRBD2. CDR3: CASSPSGGGPYEQYF. The CDR3 region has the DNA TGCGCCAGCAGCCCCTCGGGGGGAGGGCCGTACGAGCAGTACTTC.